These 12 T cell receptor beta chains were all obtained from the same sample, sequenced in a study of CD8 T cells in Susac syndrome. Reverse transcription of roughly 0.45 to 1 ug RNA was performed with random hexamers. One entry per CDR3 protein, called by TCRdb with MiXCR from the immunoSEQ multiplex PCR reads. The table lists around 150,000 distinct CDR3 sequences, roughly 94% of them singletons, with roughly 0.099% in the top ten. Sequences were obtained from CD4+ T cells from PBMCs. Source of these receptors: a human donor with multiple sclerosis.

The chain uses TRBV18 and TRBJ2-7, with D perhaps given as TRBD1 or TRBD2 (6 bases each). This CDR3 spans 12 amino acids. Trimming left V 4 bases short and J 7 bases short, with 11 bases between. Germline CDR1 KGHSH, CDR2 LQKENI. The CDR3 DNA reads TGTGCCAGCTCACTCGAGGGGGGAGAGCAGTACTTC. Amino acid sequence: CASSLEGGEQYF.

The chain combines TRBV29-1 with TRBJ2-2; D not certain. Germline V gene data show CDR1 as SQVTM and CDR2 as ANQGSEA. V dropped 5 bases and J dropped 5 bases, with 9 bases sitting between them. The CDR3 has 12 residues. This chain's CDR3 is CSVREETGELFF. The CDR3, as DNA: TGCAGCGTTCGCGAGGAGACCGGGGAGCTGTTTTTT.

CDR3 protein: CASSQMFLAGQETQYF. The DNA of the CDR3 is TGTGCCAGCAGCCAAATGTTCCTAGCGGGACAAGAGACCCAGTACTTC. The genes are TRBV3-1 and TRBJ2-5, with 9 bases matching TRBD2. Germline values: CDR1 LGHDT, CDR2 YNNKEL (reference sequence). The V segment lost 2 bases and the J segment 2 bases; nucleotides outside the gene matches: 6. This CDR3 has 16 residues.

The chain joins TRBV27 to TRBJ2-3, with TRBD2 matching 9 bases. V lost 6 bases and J lost 0; bases outside the gene matches: 4. This CDR3 contains 15 residues. In germline, CDR1 is MNHEY, CDR2 SMNVEV (reference sequence). CDR3 nucleotides: TGTGCCAGCAGCCTAGCGGGAATAAGCACAGATACGCAGTATTTT. Translating gives CASSLAGISTDTQYF.

This clonotype showed up just once. The junction departs from the called germline gene at one end, perhaps through a read error. The chain joins TRBV12-3 or TRBV12-4 to TRBJ1-4; 9 nucleotides match TRBD1. CDR3 length: 15 amino acids. The DNA for the CDR3 is TGTGCCAGCAGCCGCCCGGGACAGGGATATGAAAAACTGTTCTTT. It specifies CASSRPGQGYEKLFF.

The CDR3 is CASSGGQQETQYF. The CDR3 coding sequence is TGTGCCAGCAGCGGGGGACAGCAAGAGACCCAGTACTTC. The V gene is TRBV9, the J gene TRBJ2-5; 7 bases map to TRBD1. CDR3 length: 13 amino acids. Losses at the gene ends were 3 bases for V and 2 bases for J; bases not matched to a gene: 1. Germline assignment: CDR1 SGDLS and CDR2 YYNGEE.

The genes are TRBV20-1 and TRBJ2-5; D could derive from TRBD1 or TRBD2 (5 bases each). Germline V gene data show CDR1 as DFQATT and CDR2 as SNEGSKA (reference sequence). This CDR3 comprises 13 residues. With 6 bases removed from V and 2 bases from J, the gap between germline ends came to 13 bases. The CDR3 DNA follows: TGCAGTGCGGGGGACGGAACGCAAGAGACCCAGTACTTC. This encodes CSAGDGTQETQYF.

This chain links TRBV27 with TRBJ1-2; D possibly corresponds to TRBD1 (6 bases). The CDR3 runs to 15 residues. Per the germline V gene, CDR1 is MNHEY and CDR2 is SMNVEV (reference sequence). V was shortened by 1 base and J by 2 bases, with 11 bases between the two germline ends. The CDR3 loop reads CASSLFAGANYGYTF. The CDR3 DNA follows: TGTGCCAGCAGTTTATTCGCAGGGGCCAACTATGGCTACACCTTC.

The chain links TRBV6-5 to TRBJ1-1, with 11 positions matching TRBD1. The CDR3 extends over 16 amino acids. Unmatched junction bases numbered 7, after V lost 2 bases and J lost 5 bases. The germline V gene encodes CDR1 MNHEY and CDR2 SVGAGI. The CDR3 spells CASSYGTGTGGTEAFF. Here the CDR3 DNA reads TGTGCCAGCAGTTACGGAACCGGGACAGGGGGTACTGAAGCTTTCTTT.

V and J are TRBV24-1 and TRBJ2-7, with 11 bases matching TRBD2. Germline V gene sequence: CDR1 KGHDR, CDR2 SFDVKD. CDR3 length equals 18 residues. V trimming: 7 bases; J trimming: 7 bases; junction bases outside the gene matches: 20. CDR3 loop: CATSPTVLAGGEGDEQYF. The DNA for the CDR3 is TGTGCCACCAGCCCGACTGTTCTAGCGGGAGGAGAGGGTGATGAGCAGTACTTC.

This chain connects TRBV5-1 to TRBJ2-5, with 9 positions matching TRBD1. Trimming at V came to 0 bases and at J to 2 bases, leaving 5 bases not matched to a gene. This CDR3 has 16 residues. CDR1 is SGHRS, CDR2 YFSETQ, per germline. CDR3 in DNA: TGCGCCAGCAGCTTGGCGGACAGGGGTTGGCAAGAGACCCAGTACTTC. It codes for CASSLADRGWQETQYF.

The J gene is TRBJ1-5, the V gene TRBV12-5; possible D gene TRBD1, 5 bases. The CDR3 consists of 14 residues. The germline CDR1 and CDR2 sequences are LGHNT and FRNRAP. The ends were cut back, 9 bases at V and 6 bases at J, with 18 bases in the middle. The CDR3 bases are TGTGCTAGCCATACGGGGGAGCTGGGTCAGCCCCAGCATTTT. Residues: CASHTGELGQPQHF.